Detailed here is one T cell receptor beta chain. The antigen is undetermined. The data stem from a study of shared clonotypes between healthy human individuals. About the study: Researchers assigned three CD4 naive, three CD4 memory, two CD8 naive and one CD8 memory plate to each donor. Findings of the study overall: Across several donors, naive CD4 shared 5% to 6.5%, naive CD8 approximately 3.5%, memory CD4 about 2.5%, memory CD8 about 0.4%. The study found lower generation probabilities in non-shared clonotypes than in those shared by all four donors.

Assay: immunoSEQ multiplex PCR; the TCRdb copy retains only in-frame clones and omits some. The sample contains about a million clones, 65% to 75% of which appear only once. Germline V gene data show CDR1 as SGHDT and CDR2 as YYEEEE. The germline V and J ends were trimmed by 4 bases and 5 bases, with 19 bases remaining between them. This CDR3 spans 16 amino acids. The study separated CD4+ cells into CD45RA+ naive and CD45RA-negative memory subsets. This TCR came from a man younger than 30 in good health. Sequenced material: memory CD4+ T cells sorted from blood. Subset in this sample: CD45RA-negative fraction. The rearrangement links TRBV5-6 to TRBJ2-1, with D unresolved. The CDR3 protein is CASSSELDVKDNEQFF. The CDR3 bases are TGTGCCAGCAGCAGCGAGCTAGACGTTAAGGACAATGAGCAGTTCTTC.